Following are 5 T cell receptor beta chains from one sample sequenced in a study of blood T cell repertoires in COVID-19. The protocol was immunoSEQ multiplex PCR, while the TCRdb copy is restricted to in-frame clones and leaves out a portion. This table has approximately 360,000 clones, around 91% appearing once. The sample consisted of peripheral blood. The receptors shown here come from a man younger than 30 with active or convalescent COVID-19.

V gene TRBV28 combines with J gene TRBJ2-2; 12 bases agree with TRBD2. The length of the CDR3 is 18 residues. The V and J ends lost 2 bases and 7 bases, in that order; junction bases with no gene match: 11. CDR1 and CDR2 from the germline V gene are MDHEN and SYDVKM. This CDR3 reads CASSLLLAGGGFHGELFF. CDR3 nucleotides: TGTGCCAGCAGTTTACTCCTAGCGGGAGGGGGTTTCCACGGGGAGCTGTTTTTT.

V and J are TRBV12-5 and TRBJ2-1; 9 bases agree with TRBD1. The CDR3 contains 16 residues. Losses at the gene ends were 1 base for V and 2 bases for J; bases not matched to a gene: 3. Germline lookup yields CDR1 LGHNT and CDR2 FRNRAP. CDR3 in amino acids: CASGLGDRGTYNEQFF. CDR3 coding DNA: TGTGCTAGTGGTTTGGGAGACAGGGGGACCTACAATGAGCAGTTCTTC.

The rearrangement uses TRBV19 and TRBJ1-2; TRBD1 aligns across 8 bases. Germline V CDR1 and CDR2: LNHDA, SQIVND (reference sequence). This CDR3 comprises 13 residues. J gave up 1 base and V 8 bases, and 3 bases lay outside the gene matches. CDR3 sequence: CASSTGVNYGYTF. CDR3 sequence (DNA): TGTGCCAGTTCGACAGGGGTTAACTATGGCTACACCTTC.

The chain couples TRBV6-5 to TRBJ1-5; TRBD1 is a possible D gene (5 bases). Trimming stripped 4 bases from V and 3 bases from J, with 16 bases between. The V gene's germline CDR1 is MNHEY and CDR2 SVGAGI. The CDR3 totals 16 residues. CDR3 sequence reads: CASSSRGRGVNQPQHF. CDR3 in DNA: TGTGCCAGCAGTTCCCGAGGGAGGGGCGTCAATCAGCCCCAGCATTTT.

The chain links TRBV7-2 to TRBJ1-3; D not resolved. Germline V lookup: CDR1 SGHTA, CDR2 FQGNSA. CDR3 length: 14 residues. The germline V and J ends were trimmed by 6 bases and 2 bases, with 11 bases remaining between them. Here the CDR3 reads CASSSTNAGNTIYF. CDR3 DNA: TGTGCCAGCAGTTCCACTAATGCTGGAAACACCATATATTTT. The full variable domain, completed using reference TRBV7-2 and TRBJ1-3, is GAGVSQSPSNKVTEKGKDVELRCDPISGHTALYWYRQSLGQGLEFLIYFQGNSAPDKSGLPSDRFSAERTGGSVSTLTIQRTQQEDSAVYLCASSSTNAGNTIYFGEGSWLTVV.